Shown below are 20 T cell receptor beta chains from a single sample sequenced in a study of tumor-infiltrating lymphocytes in primary liver carcinoma. They got blood RNA out of unsorted whole blood and also pulled out germline DNA. From approximately 500 ng total RNA, TCR beta cDNA was generated with a primer in the constant region. Three-round nested multiplex PCR performed with slightly modified ARM-PCR produced the TCR beta libraries. TRBV1-TRBV30 forward primers paired with a C-beta reverse primer drove the first two PCR rounds, 10 cycles each. One entry per CDR3 protein, called by TCRdb with MiXCR from the multiplex PCR reads. Altogether around 330,000 distinct CDR3 sequences are present, 65% being singletons, with the ten largest covering roughly 9%. Sequenced input: peripheral blood. The receptor source for this set is a man aged 40-55 years with primary liver carcinoma and hepatitis B virus infection.

On this clonotype: One junction end does not reproduce the germline sequence, and a read error may be involved. The chain has TRBV2 and TRBJ2-3; D is unclear. The better agreement between TRBJ2-1 and the DNA end casts doubt on the J call. Germline lookup yields CDR1 SNHLY and CDR2 FYNNEI. The CDR3 has 13 residues. CDR3 sequence reads: CASSAGTWNDQFF. Written as DNA, the CDR3 is TGTGCCAGCAGTGCCGGAACCTGGAATGATCAGTTCTTC.

A word on this clonotype: Since a much larger clone is just one base distant, this may be a read error. Without the conserved terminal phenylalanine or tryptophan, this CDR3 likely stems from a read error. The V gene is TRBV29-1, the J gene TRBJ2-3; TRBD2 matches 7 bases. V trimming: 5 bases; J trimming: 5 bases; junction bases outside the gene matches: 10. Germline V gene lookup returns CDR1 SQVTM and CDR2 ANQGSEA. This CDR3 comprises 14 residues. This chain's CDR3 is CSVTMGGSQDTQYY. CDR3 in DNA: TGCAGCGTTACTATGGGGGGGTCTCAAGATACGCAGTATTAT.

The genes are TRBV5-1 and TRBJ2-5; possibly TRBD2 for D (5 bases). CDR3 length equals 16 residues. Trimming took off 4 bases at V and 2 bases at J, with 18 bases between the two ends. Germline CDR1 reads SGHRS; CDR2 reads YFSETQ. The CDR3 is CASSPRTGLPQETQYF. The DNA of the CDR3 is TGCGCCAGCAGCCCCAGGACTGGGTTGCCACAAGAGACCCAGTACTTC.

V usage is TRBV10-2 and J usage is TRBJ2-7; maybe TRBD2 (6 bases). The CDR3 is made up of 14 amino acids. Deletions cut 6 bases from V and 2 bases from J, with 14 bases between. The germline V gene has CDR1 WSHSY and CDR2 SAAADI. The CDR3 here is CASRDSGRPYEQYF. The CDR3, as DNA: TGCGCCAGCAGGGATAGCGGACGGCCCTACGAGCAGTACTTC.

A remark on this clonotype: This may stem from a read error, because a much larger clone lies one nucleotide away. The chain joins TRBV7-9 to TRBJ2-7; 7 positions match TRBD2. Germline V gives CDR1 SEHNR, CDR2 FQNEAQ (reference sequence). CDR3 length: 15 amino acids. Trimming removed 8 bases from V and 5 bases from J; junction bases left unmatched: 15. The CDR3 region has the DNA TGTGCCAGCTGCCCGGAAGGGAGGGAGTCGGACGAGCAGTACTTC. It codes for CASCPEGRESDEQYF.

About this clonotype itself: This clone may be a read error of a much larger clone one base away. The rearrangement links TRBV6-1 to TRBJ1-5, with D possibly being TRBD1 (6 bases). The CDR3 is made up of 14 amino acids. CDR1 MNHNS and CDR2 SASEGT come from the germline V gene. Between the trimmed V and J ends, which lost 7 bases and 2 bases, there was a span of 12 bases. The CDR3 reads CASNTTGRNQPQHF. CDR3 DNA: TGTGCCAGCAATACGACAGGTCGCAATCAGCCCCAGCATTTT.

Many counts were recorded for this clonotype. The chain uses TRBV29-1 and TRBJ1-1; D ambiguous. Trimming shortened V by 4 bases and J by 0 bases, and 9 bases separated the two germline ends. Germline V gives CDR1 SQVTM, CDR2 ANQGSEA. The CDR3 extends over 13 amino acids. This CDR3 is CSVVTNLNTEAFF. The CDR3 region has the DNA TGCAGCGTTGTGACAAACCTGAACACTGAAGCTTTCTTT.

About this clonotype: The junction does not match germline at one end; this may be a read error. The chain recombines TRBV11-2 with TRBJ2-7, with 9 bases fitting TRBD2. The germline gives CDR1 SGHAT, CDR2 FQNNGV. The CDR3 totals 16 residues. The CDR3: CACSLAGVPSSYEQYF. For the CDR3, the DNA is TGTGCCTGCAGCTTAGCGGGAGTGCCCTCATCCTACGAGCAGTACTTC.

Remarks on this clonotype: One base away lies a much larger clone, so this may be a sequencing read error. The chain carries TRBV4-2 and TRBJ1-2, with a tentative D call TRBD1 (5 bases). The V gene lost 8 bases and the J gene lost 5 bases, with 18 bases spanning the gap. The CDR3 spans 14 residues. CDR1 LGHNA and CDR2 YNFKEQ come from the germline V gene. In nucleotides, the CDR3 is TGTGCCAGCGAGGAACGGGGGGAAGGGTATGGCTACACCTTC. Translated, it gives CASEERGEGYGYTF.

V usage is TRBV28 and J usage is TRBJ1-5; 8 bases align to TRBD1. The J call may not be correct, given that the DNA end is closer to TRBJ2-3. There are 15 residues in the CDR3. Germline CDR1 is MDHEN and CDR2 is SYDVKM. CDR3 in DNA: TGTGCCAGCAGTCCCACAGGGGGACGGGGTCAGCCCCAGTATTTT. As protein: CASSPTGGRGQPQYF.

Comment on this clonotype: The junction differs from germline at one of its ends, possibly a read error. V gene TRBV6-6 combines with J gene TRBJ2-7, with D maybe TRBD2 (6 bases). This CDR3 comprises 13 residues. Germline V lookup: CDR1 MNHNY, CDR2 SVGAGI (reference sequence). DNA for the CDR3: TGTGCCAGCGGTTACTGGGGGGAGCACGAGCAGTACTTC. This codes for CASGYWGEHEQYF.

As regards this clonotype: Being one base from a much bigger clone, this may be a read error. The chain couples TRBV6-5 to TRBJ2-1, with 9 bases matching TRBD2. Germline-derived CDR1 and CDR2 are MNHEY and SVGAGI. The CDR3 has 14 residues. V was clipped by 0 bases and J by 10 bases; unmatched bases: 4. DNA of the CDR3: TGTGCCAGCAGTTACTCGAGTAGCGGGAGCGAGCAGTTCTTC. This codes for CASSYSSSGSEQFF.

With respect to this clonotype: The conserved final phenylalanine or tryptophan is absent from the CDR3, which likely points to a read error. V gene TRBV5-4 combines with J gene TRBJ1-2; 8 nucleotides match TRBD1. J was trimmed by 6 bases and V by 5 bases; bases with no gene match: 6. Per the germline V gene, CDR1 is SGHNT and CDR2 is YYREEE (reference sequence). The CDR3 covers 13 residues. In DNA, the CDR3 is TGTGCCAGCAGTCAGGACAGGGTAAATGGCTACACCTCC. Its translation: CASSQDRVNGYTS.

The V and J genes are TRBV20-1 and TRBJ2-7, with D perhaps matching TRBD1 (6 bases). Germline-derived CDR1 and CDR2 are DFQATT and SNEGSKA (reference sequence). Trimming shortened V by 4 bases and J by 3 bases, and 13 bases separated the two germline ends. The CDR3 runs to 13 residues. The CDR3 nucleotides read TGCAGTGCTACCGGGACACCAAACTACGAGCAGTACTTC. This sequence encodes CSATGTPNYEQYF.

This clonotype was seen many times. This sequence joins TRBV5-6 and TRBJ1-3; D is uncertain. This CDR3 is 12 amino acids long. Trimming cost V 4 bases and J 7 bases, with 9 bases left between them. The germline CDR1 and CDR2 sequences are SGHDT and YYEEEE. The CDR3 sequence is CASSPRGNTIYF. For the CDR3, the DNA is TGTGCCAGCAGCCCCCGAGGGAACACCATATATTTT.

This clonotype is a singleton in its sample. The CDR3 carries no conserved terminal phenylalanine or tryptophan, so it likely arises from a read error. This chain joins TRBV11-2 and TRBJ2-6, with 7 bases matching TRBD1. The CDR3 has 15 amino acids. CDR1 and CDR2 from the germline V gene are SGHAT and FQNNGV. The CDR3 DNA reads TGTGCCAGCACCCCACAGGGGCATGGGGCCATCGTCCTGACTCTC. The encoded protein is CASTPQGHGAIVLTL.

This clonotype was counted a single time. A read error may explain this, as a much larger clone is one base away. The genes are TRBV12-3 or TRBV12-4 and TRBJ2-3; TRBD2 agrees at 8 bases. The CDR3 sequence is 16 residues long. Written as DNA, the CDR3 is TGTACCAGCAGTGCCGGACTAGCTGCTAGCACAGATACGCAGTATTTT. As protein: CTSSAGLAASTDTQYF.

This clonotype was observed a handful of times. V gene TRBV11-2 combines with J gene TRBJ2-7; D not certain. Looked up from germline, CDR1 is SGHAT and CDR2 is FQNNGV. The CDR3 runs to 15 residues. Trimming cost V 2 bases and J 3 bases, with 14 bases left between them. The CDR3 reads CASSLSSASHYEQYF. In DNA form, the CDR3 reads TGTGCCAGCAGCTTAAGCTCGGCCAGCCACTACGAGCAGTACTTC.

About this clonotype: A much larger clone differs by one base, so this may be a read error. The chain links TRBV29-1 to TRBJ2-2; 10 positions agree with TRBD1. The CDR3 is 14 amino acids. Trimming took 6 bases from V and 4 from J; bases not matched to a gene: 5. The germline gives CDR1 SQVTM, CDR2 ANQGSEA. This chain's CDR3 is CSVSGTGVTGELFF. In DNA form, the CDR3 reads TGCAGCGTAAGTGGGACAGGGGTCACCGGGGAGCTGTTTTTT.

Regarding this clonotype: A much larger clonotype is one base distant, so this may be a read error. This chain joins TRBV6-2 or TRBV6-3 and TRBJ2-7; tentatively, D is TRBD1 (5 bases). The CDR3 is 14 residues long. CDR1 MNHEY and CDR2 SVGEGT come from the germline V gene. Trimming left V 0 bases short and J 6 bases short, with 12 bases between. In nucleotides, the CDR3 is TGTGCCAGCAGTTACTCGCGACAGCTCAGCGAGCAGTACTTC. Amino acids: CASSYSRQLSEQYF.